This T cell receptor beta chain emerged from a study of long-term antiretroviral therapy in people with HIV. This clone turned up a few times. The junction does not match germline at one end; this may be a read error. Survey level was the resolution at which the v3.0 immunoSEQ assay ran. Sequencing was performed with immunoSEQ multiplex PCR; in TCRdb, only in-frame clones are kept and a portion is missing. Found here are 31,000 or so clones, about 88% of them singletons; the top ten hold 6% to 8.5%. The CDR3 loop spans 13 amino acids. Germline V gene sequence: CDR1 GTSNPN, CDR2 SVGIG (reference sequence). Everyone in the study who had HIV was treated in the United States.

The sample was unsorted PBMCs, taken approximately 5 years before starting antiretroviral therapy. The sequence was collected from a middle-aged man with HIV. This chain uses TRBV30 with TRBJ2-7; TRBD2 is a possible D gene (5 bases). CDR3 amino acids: CAWRPGSLYAQYF. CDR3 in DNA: TGTGCCTGGAGACCGGGATCCCTGTACGCGCAGTACTTC.